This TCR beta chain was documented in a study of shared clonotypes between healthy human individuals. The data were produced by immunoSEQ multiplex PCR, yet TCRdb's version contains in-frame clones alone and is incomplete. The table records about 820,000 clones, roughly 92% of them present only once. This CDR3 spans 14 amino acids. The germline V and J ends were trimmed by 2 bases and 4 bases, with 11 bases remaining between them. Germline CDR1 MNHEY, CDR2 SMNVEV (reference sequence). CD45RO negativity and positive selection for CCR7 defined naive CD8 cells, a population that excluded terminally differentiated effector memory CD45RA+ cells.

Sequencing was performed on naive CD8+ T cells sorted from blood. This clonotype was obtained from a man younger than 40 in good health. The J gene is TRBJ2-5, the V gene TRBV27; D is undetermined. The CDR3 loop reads CASSLQHRRETQYF. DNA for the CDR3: TGTGCCAGCAGTTTACAGCATCGGAGAGAGACCCAGTACTTC.